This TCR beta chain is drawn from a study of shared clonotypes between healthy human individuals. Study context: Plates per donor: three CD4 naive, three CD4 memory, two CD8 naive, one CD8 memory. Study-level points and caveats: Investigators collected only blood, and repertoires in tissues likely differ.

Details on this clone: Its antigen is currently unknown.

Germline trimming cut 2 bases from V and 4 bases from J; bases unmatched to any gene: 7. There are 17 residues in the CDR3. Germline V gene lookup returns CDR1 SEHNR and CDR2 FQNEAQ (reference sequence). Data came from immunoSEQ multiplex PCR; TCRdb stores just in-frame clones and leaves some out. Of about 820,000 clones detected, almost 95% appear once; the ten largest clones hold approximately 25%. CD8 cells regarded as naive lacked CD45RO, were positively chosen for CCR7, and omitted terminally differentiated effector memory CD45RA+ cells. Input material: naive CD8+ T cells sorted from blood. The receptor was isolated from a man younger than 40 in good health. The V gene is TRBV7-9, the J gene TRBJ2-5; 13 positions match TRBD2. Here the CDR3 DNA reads TGTGCCAGCAGCTTACCGCCCCGACTAGCGGGAGGAGAGACCCAGTACTTC. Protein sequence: CASSLPPRLAGGETQYF.